Following are 2 T cell receptor beta chains from one sample sequenced in a study of T cells in Graves' hyperthyroidism and ophthalmopathy. Template material for amplifying TCR beta CDR3 regions consisted of RNA transcripts. Using the HTBI primer set, a first-round RT-PCR was run on the TCR CDR3. TCRdb independently ran MiXCR on the multiplex PCR reads; one entry per CDR3 protein. The sample has about 660,000 distinct CDR3 sequences, roughly 46% seen once. Source material: peripheral blood or thyroid tissue (not recorded which). These receptors all stem from an adult man with Graves' disease, either hyperthyroidism or ophthalmopathy (not recorded which).

This clonotype has just a few counts. The chain combines TRBV4-1 with TRBJ1-1, with TRBD1 as a possible D gene (6 bases). This CDR3 has 17 residues. Germline-derived CDR1 and CDR2 are MGHRA and YSYEKL. Trimming left V 1 base short and J 6 bases short, with 21 bases between. The CDR3 DNA reads TGCGCCAGCAGCCAAGTGACAGGCGCGCTATATGTTTCTGAAGCTTTCTTT. It yields the protein CASSQVTGALYVSEAFF.

This CDR3 reads CSARDMGGPYEQYF. In DNA form, the CDR3 reads TGCAGTGCTAGAGATATGGGCGGCCCCTACGAGCAGTACTTC. The genes are TRBV20-1 and TRBJ2-7, with no clear D. Trimming shortened V by 0 bases and J by 2 bases, and 11 bases separated the two germline ends. CDR1 and CDR2 from the germline V gene are DFQATT and SNEGSKA (reference sequence). This CDR3 region has 14 residues.